This entry describes one T cell receptor beta chain. This entry comes from a study of blood T cell repertoires in COVID-19. Trimming shortened V by 4 bases and J by 4 bases, and 20 bases separated the two germline ends. CDR1 and CDR2 (germline): MGHRA, YSYEKL. The CDR3 sequence is 17 residues long. Assignments of participants to cohorts depended upon their own reported clinical history. Method: immunoSEQ multiplex PCR; TCRdb's copy keeps in-frame clones and lacks some. The sample contains some 420,000 clones, roughly nine tenths of which appear only once. The chain is built from TRBV4-1 and TRBJ1-3; D unresolved. The sequence came from a man between 25 and 39 years old who had recovered from COVID-19. The material sequenced was PBMCs or T cells enriched from blood (not recorded which). In nucleotides, the CDR3 is TGCGCCAGCAGCCTCCTACCCGAGGTCGCGTCGGGAAACACCATATATTTT. Amino acid sequence: CASSLLPEVASGNTIYF.